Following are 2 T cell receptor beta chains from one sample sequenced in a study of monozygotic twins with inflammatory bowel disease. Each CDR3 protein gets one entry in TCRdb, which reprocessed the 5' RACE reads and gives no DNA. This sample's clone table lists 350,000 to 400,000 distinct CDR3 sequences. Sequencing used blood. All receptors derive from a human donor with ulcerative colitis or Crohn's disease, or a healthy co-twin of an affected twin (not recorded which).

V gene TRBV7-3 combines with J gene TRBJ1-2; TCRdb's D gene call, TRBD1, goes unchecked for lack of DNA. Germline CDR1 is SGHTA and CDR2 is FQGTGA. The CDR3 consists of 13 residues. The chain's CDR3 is CASSLIQGDGYTF.

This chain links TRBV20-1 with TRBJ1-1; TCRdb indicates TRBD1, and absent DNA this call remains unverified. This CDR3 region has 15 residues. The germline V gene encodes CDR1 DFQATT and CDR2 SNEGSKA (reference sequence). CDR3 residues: CSARGGRGPGTEAFF.